One sample yielded the 15 T cell receptor beta chains listed below, sequenced in a study of neurological immune-mediated disorders. TCRdb redid the calling of the 5' RACE reads with MiXCR, one entry per CDR3 protein. The sample contains around 30,000 distinct CDR3 sequences, roughly 4.4% of which appear only once. The sample was PBMCs. All receptors derive from a man between 18 and 35 years old in good health.

This clonotype was recorded at least ten times. V gene TRBV7-2 combines with J gene TRBJ1-5; D gene uncertain. This CDR3 comprises 14 residues. The V and J ends lost 5 bases and 1 base respectively, with 9 bases between them. CDR1 and CDR2 from the germline V gene are SGHTA and FQGNSA. The CDR3 spells CASSLKTSNQPQHF. The CDR3 nucleotides are TGTGCCAGCAGCCTAAAAACAAGCAATCAGCCCCAGCATTTT.

There are many counts of this clonotype. The rearrangement links TRBV3-1 to TRBJ1-1; 7 positions agree with TRBD1. This CDR3 is 14 amino acids long. Trimming removed 6 bases from V and 4 bases from J; junction bases left unmatched: 8. CDR1 and CDR2 from the germline V gene are LGHDT and YNNKEL (reference sequence). The CDR3 coding sequence is TGTGCCAGCAGACGCCGACAGGGTACCACTGAAGCTTTCTTT. Translation: CASRRRQGTTEAFF.

This clonotype has a count of ten or more. The chain is built from TRBV6-6 and TRBJ2-7, with D tentatively TRBD1 or TRBD2 (5 bases each). This CDR3 spans 14 amino acids. With 7 bases removed from V and 4 bases from J, the gap between germline ends came to 17 bases. Germline values: CDR1 MNHNY, CDR2 SVGAGI (reference sequence). The CDR3 reads CASTRRGVGYEQYF. CDR3 DNA: TGTGCCAGCACTCGAAGGGGAGTTGGTTACGAGCAGTACTTC.

This clonotype showed up many times. V usage is TRBV29-1 and J usage is TRBJ2-5, with 10 bases lining up with TRBD1. The CDR3 is 15 residues long. The germline gives CDR1 SQVTM, CDR2 ANQGSEA. V shed 4 bases, J shed 5 bases, and the junction held 10 bases outside the gene matches. The DNA for the CDR3 is TGCAGCGTTGTGCCTAGGGACAGGGGATCGGAGACCCAGTACTTC. Its protein product is CSVVPRDRGSETQYF.

Many counts were recorded for this clonotype. This chain joins TRBV7-2 and TRBJ2-1, with 9 bases fitting TRBD2. This CDR3 region has 15 residues. The germline V gene has CDR1 SGHTA and CDR2 FQGNSA. The ends lost 1 base at V and 6 bases at J; junction bases unmatched: 4. The CDR3 here is CASSLGLAATNEQFF. DNA for the CDR3: TGTGCCAGCAGCTTAGGACTAGCGGCGACCAATGAGCAGTTCTTC.

This clonotype was detected many times. The CDR3 reads CASSFSPYSNQPQHF. The DNA for the CDR3 is TGTGCCAGCAGCTTTTCCCCGTATAGCAATCAGCCCCAGCATTTT. The chain combines TRBV7-2 with TRBJ1-5, with D unclear. This CDR3 region has 15 residues. Germline lookup yields CDR1 SGHTA and CDR2 FQGNSA. V shed 3 bases and J shed 0 bases, with 9 bases lying between them.

This clonotype has a count of ten or more. The genes are TRBV10-3 and TRBJ2-3, with 9 bases fitting TRBD1. V dropped 0 bases and J dropped 0; count of bases not matched to a gene: 4. The CDR3 loop spans 17 amino acids. Germline CDR1 is ENHRY and CDR2 is SYGVKD. The CDR3 DNA sequence: TGTGCCATCAGTGAGTCTCACGGACAGGGGAGCACAGATACGCAGTATTTT. Encoded protein: CAISESHGQGSTDTQYF.

In this sample, this clonotype turned up many times. This chain uses TRBV19 with TRBJ1-2; no firm D call. V was cut by 5 bases and J by 2 bases, with 12 bases left in between. The CDR3 contains 14 residues. The germline gives CDR1 LNHDA, CDR2 SQIVND (reference sequence). The CDR3 spells CASSADPINYGYTF. The CDR3 nucleotides read TGTGCCAGTAGTGCCGACCCAATCAACTATGGCTACACCTTC.

In its sample, this clonotype was seen many times. This chain joins TRBV5-6 and TRBJ2-7, with TRBD2 matching over 15 bases. The CDR3 contains 16 residues. The V and J ends lost 3 bases and 3 bases, in that order; junction bases with no gene match: 4. Germline V gene lookup returns CDR1 SGHDT and CDR2 YYEEEE. The CDR3 loop reads CASSYGTSGGRYEQYF. The DNA of the CDR3 is TGTGCCAGCAGCTATGGGACTAGCGGGGGGCGCTACGAGCAGTACTTC.

This clonotype has ten or more counts. This chain uses TRBV5-1 with TRBJ2-1; no clear D gene. The CDR3 covers 16 residues. The germline V gene encodes CDR1 SGHRS and CDR2 YFSETQ. V was cut by 0 bases and J by 9 bases, with 19 bases left in between. CDR3 in DNA: TGCGCCAGCAGCTTGGGGACGCCCCGCTCCGAAAGTGAGCAGTTCTTC. It is translated as CASSLGTPRSESEQFF. Using reference TRBV5-1 and TRBJ2-1 for the parts outside the CDR3, the full variable domain is KAGVTQTPRYLIKTRGQQVTLSCSPISGHRSVSWYQQTPGQGLQFLFEYFSETQRNKGNFPGRFSGRQFSNSRSEMNVSTLELGDSALYLCASSLGTPRSESEQFFGPGTRLTVL.

The chain joins TRBV20-1 to TRBJ2-7; D tentatively reads TRBD1 or TRBD2 (5 bases each). The CDR3 extends over 13 amino acids. Deletions cut 0 bases from V and 3 bases from J, with 9 bases between. Looked up from germline, CDR1 is DFQATT and CDR2 is SNEGSKA (reference sequence). The CDR3 is CSAREGVSYEQYF. CDR3 coding DNA: TGCAGTGCTAGAGAGGGGGTGAGCTACGAGCAGTACTTC.

This clonotype came up many times. This chain uses TRBV20-1 with TRBJ2-3; 7 nucleotides agree with TRBD2. V was clipped by 6 bases and J by 3 bases; unmatched bases: 6. The CDR3 has 13 amino acids. CDR1 is DFQATT and CDR2 is SNEGSKA in the germline V gene (reference sequence). The CDR3 bases are TGCAGTGCCCAATGGCGGGGGACAGATACGCAGTATTTT. Translating it yields CSAQWRGTDTQYF.

This clonotype occurred many times. J is TRBJ1-1 and V is TRBV5-1; tentatively, D is TRBD1 (5 bases). CDR3 length: 14 residues. The V and J ends lost 0 bases and 7 bases respectively, with 13 bases between them. Germline V gene data show CDR1 as SGHRS and CDR2 as YFSETQ. The CDR3 loop reads CASSLVRTTGEAFF. In DNA form, the CDR3 reads TGCGCCAGCAGCTTGGTCCGGACAACTGGTGAAGCTTTCTTT.

This clonotype was counted at least ten times. The chain couples TRBV7-3 to TRBJ2-5; 8 nucleotides line up with TRBD2. Germline lookup yields CDR1 SGHTA and CDR2 FQGTGA. The CDR3 extends over 16 amino acids. Trimming removed 4 bases from V and 3 bases from J; junction bases left unmatched: 10. CDR3 region: CASSSSVGSGEETQYF. Written as DNA, the CDR3 is TGTGCCAGCAGCTCCTCCGTAGGTAGCGGGGAAGAGACCCAGTACTTC.

The chain combines TRBV29-1 with TRBJ1-1, with 7 bases fitting TRBD1. V trimming: 2 bases; J trimming: 3 bases; junction bases outside the gene matches: 6. Germline CDR1 reads SQVTM; CDR2 reads ANQGSEA. The CDR3 spans 14 residues. CDR3 sequence reads: CSVELTGFYTEAFF. In DNA, the CDR3 is TGCAGCGTTGAACTGACAGGGTTTTACACTGAAGCTTTCTTT.